This TCR beta chain was captured by sequencing in a study of shared clonotypes between healthy human individuals. V was shortened by 1 base and J by 4 bases, with 6 bases between the two germline ends. Germline V gene data show CDR1 as SGHRS and CDR2 as YFSETQ. The CDR3 covers 12 residues. Deep level was the assay's run setting. Here immunoSEQ multiplex PCR was the method, and the copy in TCRdb shows in-frame clones only, minus some. The sample lists about 2.1 million clones; around 93% were seen once. In regard to this clone: The antigen is unknown.

Study-level points and caveats: An effect of sequencing depth on clonotype sharing among donors was expected.

Terminally differentiated effector memory CD45RA+ cells were left out of the naive CD8 fraction, which was CD45RO-negative and positively selected for CCR7. HIV-negative, healthy adults without recent acute infections or vaccinations were the donors. Sequencing input: naive CD8+ T cells from PBMCs. V is TRBV5-1 and J is TRBJ2-7; D call uncertain. This clonotype originated in a man aged 18 to 30 in good health. Some clones in this sample may be carry-over from other donors' samples. The CDR3 DNA sequence: TGCGCCAGCAGCTTGTTCGAGTACGAGCAGTACTTC. As protein: CASSLFEYEQYF.